These 3 T cell receptor beta chains were all obtained from the same sample, sequenced in a study of T-cell reconstitution after alpha-beta-depleted transplantation in children. Library preparation (for TCRbeta) was performed with unique molecular identifiers. TCRdb reprocessed the PCR reads via MiXCR and lists one record per CDR3 protein. The sample lists about 120,000 distinct CDR3 sequences, 10% to 13% occurring once. The sequenced sample was PBMCs, obtained before TCRalphabeta/CD19-depleted stem cell transplant. Receptor source: a boy aged 2 to 10 with acute lymphoblastic leukemia, due to receive a stem cell transplant.

This clonotype was counted between two and nine times. A junction end diverges from the germline sequence, so it may reflect a read error. V usage is TRBV18 and J usage is TRBJ1-5; 10 nucleotides agree with TRBD1. Germline CDR1 is KGHSH and CDR2 is LQKENI. This CDR3 region has 14 residues. The CDR3 DNA reads as TGTGCCAGCTCACCGACAGGGGGCAAACAGCCCCAGCATTTT. This translates into CASSPTGGKQPQHF.

This clonotype has only a few counts. This chain links TRBV5-1 with TRBJ2-2; 9 positions match TRBD2. Germline-derived CDR1 and CDR2 are SGHRS and YFSETQ. Germline trimming cut 4 bases from V and 0 bases from J; bases unmatched to any gene: 7. This CDR3 is built from 17 residues. The CDR3 loop reads CASSRTSVLPNTGELFF. CDR3 sequence (DNA): TGCGCCAGCAGCCGGACTAGCGTCCTCCCGAACACCGGGGAGCTGTTTTTT.

V is TRBV7-9 and J is TRBJ1-4, with a possible D match to TRBD1 (5 bases). With 5 bases removed from V and 8 bases from J, the gap between germline ends came to 15 bases. The CDR3 has 14 amino acids. CDR1 and CDR2 from the germline V gene are SEHNR and FQNEAQ (reference sequence). CDR3 protein: CASSPQGTQEKLFF. The CDR3 nucleotides are TGTGCCAGCAGCCCTCAGGGCACTCAGGAAAAACTGTTTTTT.